This T cell receptor beta chain is from a study of blood T cell repertoires in COVID-19. Per the original data handling: Amplifying reference gene primers gave estimates of nucleated cell counts. The assay was immunoSEQ multiplex PCR, and TCRdb's table has in-frame clones only and misses some. The V and J calls and clone size are taken from that table; D and trimming were inferred from the DNA. The sample holds about 58,000 clones, more than 65% seen once. Germline V gene sequence: CDR1 MGHRA, CDR2 YSYEKL. This CDR3 is 15 amino acids long. V lost 1 base and J lost 4, with 13 bases in between. The source is a man older than 75 with COVID-19, enrolled during active disease. The source material was peripheral blood. The chain combines TRBV4-1 with TRBJ1-1; the D is unclear. The chain's CDR3 is CASSQGPGEGTEAFF. The CDR3 DNA reads as TGCGCCAGCAGCCAAGGTCCGGGTGAGGGCACTGAAGCTTTCTTT.